This T cell receptor beta chain is from a study of blood T cell repertoires in COVID-19. CDR1 is SGDLS and CDR2 is YYNGEE in the germline V gene. CDR3 length: 14 amino acids. V was trimmed by 6 bases and J by 5 bases, leaving 17 bases between them. Method: immunoSEQ multiplex PCR; TCRdb's copy keeps in-frame clones and lacks some. The data contain about 130,000 clones, 81% of them singletons. Sequencing used peripheral blood. This chain joins TRBV9 and TRBJ2-5; possibly TRBD2 for D (6 bases). This sequence originates from a man younger than 40 with COVID-19, enrolled during active disease. The CDR3 coding sequence is TGTGCCAGCAATAGGGACTCTCGTCTGGAGACCCAGTACTTC. It codes for CASNRDSRLETQYF.